Below are 10 T cell receptor beta chains sequenced from a single sample in a study of chronic HIV infection and antiretroviral therapy. Each CDR3 protein gets one entry after TCRdb re-called the 5' RACE reads with MiXCR. The table lists roughly 39,000 distinct CDR3 sequences, approximately 7.4% of them singletons, with 2.9% in the top ten. Sequences were obtained from peripheral blood. The receptors were sampled from an adult who had HIV and had not received antiretroviral therapy, or was an uninfected healthy control (not recorded which).

This clonotype came up once. A much larger clonotype is one base distant, so this may be a read error. V is TRBV2 and J is TRBJ1-1; unclear D gene. CDR3 size: 10 residues. The germline V gene has CDR1 SNHLY and CDR2 FYNNEI. The CDR3 sequence is CASSKNETFF. The CDR3 DNA reads as TGTGCCAGCAGTAAAAATGAAACTTTCTTT.

This clonotype has a handful of counts. This chain uses TRBV2 with TRBJ1-2, with D possibly being TRBD1 (5 bases). Per the germline V gene, CDR1 is SNHLY and CDR2 is FYNNEI. This CDR3 contains 13 residues. V was pared by 2 bases and J by 4 bases, with 8 bases between. The CDR3 nucleotides read TGTGCCAGCAGTGAACAGGGCAGCTATGGCTACACCTTC. Amino acids: CASSEQGSYGYTF. Filled out from reference TRBV2 and TRBJ1-2, the complete variable domain reads EPEVTQTPSHQVTQMGQEVILRCVPISNHLYFYWYRQILGQKVEFLVSFYNNEISEKSEIFDDQFSVERPDGSNFTLKIRSTKLEDSAMYFCASSEQGSYGYTFGSGTRLTVV.

There are many counts of this clonotype. This chain links TRBV28 with TRBJ2-3; D call uncertain. Trimming cost V 3 bases and J 10 bases, with 11 bases left between them. CDR3 length: 12 amino acids. Germline V gives CDR1 MDHEN, CDR2 SYDVKM. This chain's CDR3 is CASSFYSTPQYF. Here the CDR3 DNA reads TGTGCCAGCAGTTTCTACTCCACCCCGCAGTATTTT.

In this sample, this clonotype turned up many times. The rearrangement joins TRBV10-2 to TRBJ2-2; D ambiguous. This CDR3 has 16 residues. Trimming pared 4 bases from V and 0 bases from J, leaving 12 bases between. CDR1 and CDR2 from the germline V gene are WSHSY and SAAADI. CDR3 loop: CASSGQTFANTGELFF. DNA of the CDR3: TGCGCCAGCAGTGGGCAGACGTTCGCGAACACCGGGGAGCTGTTTTTT.

V usage is TRBV10-3 and J usage is TRBJ1-3; 8 bases match TRBD1. Losses at the gene ends were 5 bases for V and 3 bases for J; bases not matched to a gene: 3. This CDR3 has 14 amino acids. Germline values: CDR1 ENHRY, CDR2 SYGVKD. The CDR3 here is CAISPDRDGNTIYF. CDR3 nucleotide sequence: TGTGCCATCAGTCCGGACAGGGATGGAAACACCATATATTTT.

There are many counts of this clonotype. The chain links TRBV28 to TRBJ2-4, with 9 bases fitting TRBD2. From germline, CDR1 is MDHEN and CDR2 SYDVKM. Trimming cost V 4 bases and J 5 bases; bases outside gene matches: 9. This CDR3 comprises 16 residues. DNA for the CDR3: TGTGCCAGCAGTTCGATATTCCTAGCGGGGCAAAACATTCAGTACTTC. Protein: CASSSIFLAGQNIQYF.

This clonotype has only a few counts. The chain links TRBV28 to TRBJ2-1; possibly TRBD1 for D (6 bases). The V gene's germline CDR1 is MDHEN and CDR2 SYDVKM. The CDR3 sequence is 12 residues long. V lost 4 bases and J 7 bases, leaving 8 bases between the germline ends. CDR3 coding DNA: TGTGCCAGCAGTTCCAGGGGAAATGAGCAGTTCTTC. This encodes CASSSRGNEQFF.

This clonotype was seen many times. J is TRBJ2-1 and V is TRBV28, with D maybe TRBD1 (6 bases). Trimming pared 5 bases from V and 11 bases from J, leaving 10 bases between. The CDR3 has 11 amino acids. Germline loops: CDR1 MDHEN, CDR2 SYDVKM. The CDR3: CASSLQGKQFF. The DNA of the CDR3 is TGTGCCAGCAGTCTTCAGGGGAAGCAGTTCTTC.

The chain couples TRBV4-3 to TRBJ2-1; unclear D gene. Germline CDR1 LGHNA, CDR2 YSLEER. This CDR3 is 13 amino acids long. V was trimmed by 3 bases and J by 6 bases, leaving 9 bases between them. The DNA for the CDR3 is TGCGCCAGCAGCCAGGTGAATGCCAATGAGCAGTTCTTC. Residues: CASSQVNANEQFF.

The chain uses TRBV15 and TRBJ2-5, with 7 positions matching TRBD2. This CDR3 is 16 amino acids long. Germline V lookup: CDR1 LNHNV, CDR2 YYDKDF (reference sequence). The V segment lost 5 bases and the J segment 4 bases; nucleotides outside the gene matches: 13. As DNA, the CDR3 is TGTGCCACCAGCTCGAACCTGGGAGGGCTAGTAGAGACCCAGTACTTC. It codes for CATSSNLGGLVETQYF.